This T cell receptor beta chain was recorded in a study of T-cell memory formation after mild COVID-19. Via MiXCR, TCRdb re-called the 5' RACE reads, giving one row per CDR3 protein. The data contain approximately 480,000 distinct CDR3 sequences, 18% of them singletons. Deletions cut 0 bases from V and 7 bases from J, with 10 bases between. The CDR3 extends over 14 amino acids. Germline CDR1 and CDR2: MNHNY and SVGAGI (reference sequence). This sequence was found in an adult woman who had mild COVID-19 (a few samples of this study predate the infection). Cell type and time point are not known. The sequencing sample was made of PBMCs or a T cell subset sorted from them (not recorded which). The V gene is TRBV6-6, the J gene TRBJ2-4, with a possible D match to TRBD1 (5 bases). CDR3 amino acids: CASSYSKTENIQYF. The DNA of the CDR3 is TGTGCCAGCAGTTACTCGAAGACAGAGAACATTCAGTACTTC.